The 30 T cell receptor beta chains listed next were all sequenced from one sample in a study of CD4 and CD8 cells across lung adenocarcinoma regions. TCRdb passed the PCR reads through MiXCR, listing each CDR3 protein once. This table has tens of thousands of distinct CDR3 sequences, about half appearing once. Sequenced sample: CD8+ T cells from the center of a lung tumor. The receptors were sampled from a male donor with lung adenocarcinoma. The CD4 and CD8 labels of this study may be unreliable.

Remarks on this clonotype: The junction does not match germline at one end; this may be a read error. The rearrangement uses TRBV6-1 and TRBJ2-3; TRBD1 agrees at 7 bases. Germline-derived CDR1 and CDR2 are MNHNS and SASEGT. The CDR3 covers 14 residues. Written as DNA, the CDR3 is TGTGCGGGCAGTGTGGTTATGGGGACAGATGCGCAGTACTTT. Translated: CAGSVVMGTDAQYF.

The chain combines TRBV27 with TRBJ2-3, with D maybe TRBD2 (5 bases). The CDR3 totals 14 residues. V shed 6 bases and J shed 3 bases, with 13 bases lying between them. The germline CDR1 and CDR2 sequences are MNHEY and SMNVEV (reference sequence). The CDR3 region has the DNA TGTGCCAGCAGACCTACTAGGAGAACAGATACGCAGTATTTT. As protein: CASRPTRRTDTQYF.

This clonotype appeared many times. The chain recombines TRBV6-2 or TRBV6-3 with TRBJ2-1, with 11 bases aligning to TRBD2. CDR1 is MNHEY and CDR2 is SVGEGT in the germline V gene. This CDR3 region has 17 residues. J gave up 2 bases and V 6 bases, and 9 bases lay outside the gene matches. Written as DNA, the CDR3 is TGTGCCAGCAGCGGGGCTAGCGGGAGGTCAGCCTACAATGAGCAGTTCTTC. It codes for CASSGASGRSAYNEQFF.

Regarding this clonotype: One end of the junction fails to match germline, which may point to a read error. The J gene is TRBJ2-3, the V gene TRBV6-1, with 9 bases identical to TRBD2. The CDR3 is 18 residues long. Germline V lookup: CDR1 MNHNS, CDR2 SASEGT. The CDR3 is CASSEAGGGGRDQETQYF. CDR3 sequence (DNA): TGTGCCAGCAGCGAGGCGGGAGGGGGGGGCCGAGACCAAGAGACGCAGTACTTT.

This clonotype was found a few times. This chain connects TRBV4-1 to TRBJ2-3; a possible D gene is TRBD1 (5 bases). The CDR3 is 15 amino acids. CDR1 is MGHRA, CDR2 YSYEKL, per germline. Trimming left V 0 bases short and J 3 bases short, with 10 bases between. The CDR3 sequence is CASSQDFPGTDTQYF. CDR3 coding DNA: TGCGCCAGCAGCCAAGATTTTCCAGGGACAGATACGCAGTATTTT.

The J gene is TRBJ1-2, the V gene TRBV6-1; 8 positions match TRBD1. CDR3 length: 15 residues. The germline gives CDR1 MNHNS, CDR2 SASEGT. CDR3 bases: TGTGCTGTCAGATTTAGGGACAGGCGGGTCTATGGCTACACCTTC. This sequence encodes CAVRFRDRRVYGYTF.

The chain recombines TRBV6-5 with TRBJ2-1, with 11 bases aligning to TRBD2. The trim removed 2 bases at V and 8 bases at J, leaving 23 bases unmatched. Germline lookup yields CDR1 MNHEY and CDR2 SVGAGI. The CDR3 has 21 residues. The CDR3 DNA follows: TGTGCCAGCAGTTACGCCTCCCCCGGGGGGAGGCTAGCGGGAGGCAGGGATGAGCAGTTCTTC. Translated: CASSYASPGGRLAGGRDEQFF.

The chain combines TRBV27 with TRBJ2-3, with D tentatively TRBD2 (8 bases). CDR1 MNHEY and CDR2 SMNVEV come from the germline V gene (reference sequence). CDR3 length: 18 residues. The germline V and J ends were trimmed by 5 bases and 1 base, with 22 bases remaining between them. For the CDR3, the DNA is TGTGCCAGCAGTAGGGACAGACTAGCGAGACTAGGCACAGATACGCAGTATTTT. Its translation is CASSRDRLARLGTDTQYF.

With regard to this clonotype: This likely comes from a read error, as the CDR3 has no conserved phenylalanine or tryptophan at its end. This CDR3 reads CAIRGQETQYG. The CDR3 DNA reads TGTGCCATCAGGGGACAAGAGACCCAGTACGGC. The chain uses TRBV10-3 and TRBJ2-5, with D hard to call. Germline lookup yields CDR1 ENHRY and CDR2 SYGVKD. The CDR3 is 11 residues long. V lost 6 bases, J lost 2 bases, and 4 bases lay in between.

This chain joins TRBV7-2 and TRBJ2-3; no definite D call. Germline loops: CDR1 SGHTA, CDR2 FQGNSA. This CDR3 has 13 amino acids. V was trimmed by 0 bases and J by 6 bases, leaving 7 bases between them. CDR3: CASSLAERDTQYF. The DNA for the CDR3 is TGTGCCAGCAGCTTAGCAGAGAGGGATACGCAGTATTTT.

The gene calls are TRBV7-6 and TRBJ1-1; D remains ambiguous. This CDR3 is built from 13 residues. Germline V lookup: CDR1 SGHVS, CDR2 FNYEAQ. V lost 5 bases and J lost 1, with 8 bases in between. The CDR3 region has the DNA TGTGCCAGCAGCAAGGACCAGAACACTGAAGCTTTCTTT. Its protein product is CASSKDQNTEAFF.

This clonotype came up a few times. The chain carries TRBV3-1 and TRBJ2-1; D may be TRBD2 (5 bases). The better agreement between TRBJ2-7 and the DNA end casts doubt on the J call. This CDR3 has 14 amino acids. CDR1 is LGHDT and CDR2 is YNNKEL in the germline V gene (reference sequence). The CDR3 coding sequence is TGTGCCAGCAGCCAGGGAGCGCGGAATTACGAGCAGTACTTC. Its protein product is CASSQGARNYEQYF.

The genes are TRBV4-1 and TRBJ2-1; TRBD2 agrees at 8 bases. The closer fit of TRBJ2-7 to the DNA end suggests the J call may be wrong. Germline V lookup: CDR1 MGHRA, CDR2 YSYEKL. The CDR3 runs to 14 residues. Here the CDR3 DNA reads TGCGCGGGCAGCGGGGGCCGGGGCGAGGATACGCAGTACTTC. Translated, it gives CAGSGGRGEDTQYF.

This clonotype was observed many times. This rearrangement joins TRBV6-5 to TRBJ2-7; the match to TRBD1 covers 8 bases. J gave up 4 bases and V 2 bases, and 7 bases lay outside the gene matches. CDR3 length equals 15 residues. The germline CDR1 and CDR2 sequences are MNHEY and SVGAGI. CDR3 protein: CASSYSGQGWYEQYF. The DNA of the CDR3 is TGTGCCAGCAGTTACAGCGGACAGGGCTGGTACGAGCAGTACTTC.

The gene calls are TRBV5-1 and TRBJ2-6, with unresolved D. Per the germline V gene, CDR1 is SGHRS and CDR2 is YFSETQ. The CDR3 length is 15 residues. Trimming removed 6 bases at V and 0 bases at J, with 10 bases between. The CDR3 sequence: CASTFLSSGANVLTF. CDR3 sequence (DNA): TGCGCCAGCACCTTTCTTAGCTCTGGGGCCAACGTCCTGACTTTC. Supplemented by reference TRBV5-1 and TRBJ2-6, the full variable domain reads KAGVTQTPRYLIKTRGQQVTLSCSPISGHRSVSWYQQTPGQGLQFLFEYFSETQRNKGNFPGRFSGRQFSNSRSEMNVSTLELGDSALYLCASTFLSSGANVLTFGAGSRLTVL.

The chain is built from TRBV4-1 and TRBJ2-3, with TRBD2 as a possible D gene (6 bases). The CDR3 has 17 amino acids. Trimming removed 0 bases from V and 0 bases from J, with 13 bases in between. The germline gives CDR1 MGHRA, CDR2 YSYEKL. The CDR3 here is CASSQDPSSGSTDTQYF. The CDR3 nucleotides read TGCGCCAGCAGCCAAGATCCATCGAGCGGGAGCACAGATACGCAGTATTTT.

As to this clonotype: A read error may produce the germline difference seen at one junction end. J is TRBJ2-3 and V is TRBV10-2, with D possibly being TRBD1 or TRBD2 (6 bases each). Germline assignment: CDR1 WSHSY and CDR2 SAAADI. The CDR3 consists of 13 residues. The CDR3 spells CARGVGGRDMQYF. DNA of the CDR3: TGCGCCAGGGGTGTGGGGGGCAGAGATATGCAGTATTTT.

This clonotype was seen a few times. This chain links TRBV11-3 with TRBJ2-1, with 13 bases lining up with TRBD2. The ends lost 1 base at V and 7 bases at J; junction bases unmatched: 4. The CDR3 sequence is 16 residues long. The germline gives CDR1 SGHNT, CDR2 YENEEA. The CDR3 sequence: CASSLAPGLAGNEQFF. CDR3 in DNA: TGTGCCAGCAGCTTAGCACCGGGACTAGCGGGGAATGAGCAGTTCTTC.

This clonotype was detected only a few times. This sequence joins TRBV23-1 and TRBJ2-3; 7 bases agree with TRBD1. TRBV23-1 is filed as an ORF, its function uncertain. The length of the CDR3 is 19 residues. V lost 1 base and J lost 2; bases outside the gene matches: 15. This chain's CDR3 is CASSQYRGYRLSPTDTQYF. CDR3 DNA: TGCGCCAGCAGTCAATACAGGGGATACCGCCTTTCCCCCACAGATACGCAGTATTTT.

Concerning this clonotype: Compared with germline, one end of the junction differs, possibly owing to a read error. J is TRBJ2-3 and V is TRBV6-5; D gene uncertain. The germline gives CDR1 MNHEY, CDR2 SVGAGI. The CDR3 consists of 13 residues. In nucleotides, the CDR3 is TGTGCCAGCAGTTACAGGAACCCAGATACCCAGTATTTC. Translation gives CASSYRNPDTQYF.

This clonotype was seen repeatedly, ten times or more. The chain uses TRBV6-1 and TRBJ1-4, with 7 bases lining up with TRBD1. This CDR3 has 14 residues. Germline V gene sequence: CDR1 MNHNS, CDR2 SASEGT. V dropped 6 bases and J dropped 7; count of bases not matched to a gene: 8. The CDR3 region is CASRDLGQLEKLFF. For the CDR3, the DNA is TGTGCCAGCAGGGATCTGGGACAGCTTGAAAAACTGTTTTTT.

This clonotype came up many times. The V gene is TRBV6-7, the J gene TRBJ2-1, with 13 positions matching TRBD2. TRBV6-7 belongs to the ORF category, with a function that is uncertain. Germline trimming cut 2 bases from V and 9 bases from J; bases unmatched to any gene: 13. CDR3 length equals 18 residues. The CDR3 DNA reads TGTGCCAGCAGTTACCTTGTCGCCTGGACTAGCGGGAGATCTGAGCAGTTCTTC. This codes for CASSYLVAWTSGRSEQFF.

Written as DNA, the CDR3 is TGTGGGCGCGGTGGCCAGAACACAGAGACCCAGTATTTT. Encoded protein: CGRGGQNTETQYF. The chain employs TRBV10-3 and TRBJ2-3; D is undetermined. Germline V gives CDR1 ENHRY, CDR2 SYGVKD. The length of the CDR3 is 13 residues.

About this clonotype: Sequence at one end of the junction differs from germline and may be a read error. The gene calls are TRBV6-1 and TRBJ2-3; D tentatively reads TRBD1 or TRBD2 (5 bases each). Germline loops: CDR1 MNHNS, CDR2 SASEGT. The CDR3 consists of 14 residues. The CDR3 loop is CAGRGALGTDTQYF. Written as DNA, the CDR3 is TGTGCGGGCAGAGGGGCGCTTGGCACAGATACGCAGTATTTC.

V gene TRBV27 combines with J gene TRBJ2-4; D is tentatively TRBD1 or TRBD2 (6 bases each). CDR1 and CDR2 from the germline V gene are MNHEY and SMNVEV (reference sequence). The CDR3 totals 17 residues. V was cut by 3 bases and J by 13 bases, with 28 bases left in between. The CDR3 DNA is TGTGCCAGCAGTTTCGTAGGGGGGCTGGGAGCCAAAAATACGCAGTACTTC. It codes for CASSFVGGLGAKNTQYF.

At least ten counts were recorded for this clonotype. The chain uses TRBV7-2 and TRBJ2-7, with a weak D call TRBD2 (7 bases). V lost 4 bases, J lost 0 bases, and 16 bases lay in between. CDR1 SGHTA and CDR2 FQGNSA come from the germline V gene. This CDR3 spans 16 amino acids. The CDR3 is CASSSKAGTSSYEQYF. The CDR3 DNA sequence: TGTGCCAGCAGCTCCAAAGCGGGGACAAGCTCCTACGAGCAGTACTTC.

The V and J genes are TRBV10-2 and TRBJ2-3; D possibly corresponds to TRBD2 (5 bases). Per the germline V gene, CDR1 is WSHSY and CDR2 is SAAADI. Trimming took 8 bases from V and 2 from J, leaving 20 bases between them. There are 16 residues in the CDR3. CDR3 DNA: TGCGCCAGCGGGGAGATCGGAGTTGGGGACACAGATACGCAGTATTTT. Translation: CASGEIGVGDTDTQYF.

This clonotype was seen many times. The CDR3 DNA reads as TGTGCCAGCAGACCCTCGGACAGATCTCCCTACGAGCAGTACTTC. Translated, it gives CASRPSDRSPYEQYF. The chain has TRBV6-1 and TRBJ2-7; possibly TRBD1 for D (6 bases). Germline V gene data show CDR1 as MNHNS and CDR2 as SASEGT. The CDR3 has 15 residues. Trimming stripped 6 bases from V and 2 bases from J, with 17 bases between.

On this clonotype: Sequence at one end of the junction differs from germline and may be a read error. The chain combines TRBV28 with TRBJ2-1, with 7 bases matching TRBD2. The better agreement between TRBJ2-5 and the DNA end casts doubt on the J call. Per germline, CDR1 MDHEN and CDR2 SYDVKM. This CDR3 region has 15 residues. The CDR3 nucleotides are TGTGCCAGTAGTTTTGGCGGGGAGGGCGAGGAGACCCAGTACTTC. It yields the protein CASSFGGEGEETQYF.

The gene calls are TRBV6-1 and TRBJ2-5; 9 nucleotides align to TRBD2. The DNA end favors TRBJ2-7, so the J call may be wrong. The germline V gene has CDR1 MNHNS and CDR2 SASEGT. The CDR3 length is 15 residues. The CDR3 coding sequence is TGTGCCAGCAGGACCGGGGCGGGGGGGACCTACGAGCAGTACTTC. Translated: CASRTGAGGTYEQYF.